The table lists the clone carrying this TCR beta chain with a few counts. Its antigen is currently unknown. Researchers ran the PCR with 60 Vbeta and 13 Jbeta primers. TCRdb's table, derived via immunoSEQ multiplex PCR, lists solely in-frame clones and lacks some. The top ten clones hold approximately 6% of a sample with about 120,000 clones, approximately 8% of them seen once. The data stem from a study of cytomegalovirus exposure and HLA in healthy donors. Findings and limits, study-wide: TCR sequences were mostly rare, though some public TCRs occurred in many donors. Some V segments could not be told apart, so they were left out, TRBV6-2 and TRBV6-3 among them.

Germline V gene lookup returns CDR1 SGHRS and CDR2 YFSETQ. The CDR3 loop spans 14 amino acids. Trimming removed 1 base from V and 6 bases from J, with 10 bases in between. Sequencing was done on a sample of PBMCs. This chain connects TRBV5-1 to TRBJ2-2; the D gene is possibly TRBD1 (5 bases). This TCR was sampled from a woman aged 40 to 55 in good health and CMV-seropositive. CDR3 DNA sequence: TGCGCCAGCAGCTTGCGGCAGGGCGCCGGGGAGCTGTTTTTT. Translation gives CASSLRQGAGELFF. The full variable domain, completed using reference TRBV5-1 and TRBJ2-2, is KAGVTQTPRYLIKTRGQQVTLSCSPISGHRSVSWYQQTPGQGLQFLFEYFSETQRNKGNFPGRFSGRQFSNSRSEMNVSTLELGDSALYLCASSLRQGAGELFFGEGSRLTVL.